This entry features one TCR beta chain sequence. Its target is not known. The protocol was immunoSEQ multiplex PCR, while the TCRdb copy is restricted to in-frame clones and leaves out a portion. This sample carries 65,000 to 95,000 clones, around four fifths of them seen once, and the ten largest clones take roughly 0.76%. With baseline, cycle 4 day 1, and cycle 7 day 1 as timepoints, blood was sampled. This sample was taken from a study of OX40 agonist ivuxolimab in advanced cancers. Study-wide findings and caveats: Relatively little clonal expansion, among the lowest observed, appeared in partial responders at 0.1-3.0 mg/kg.

The trim removed 3 bases at V and 7 bases at J, leaving 10 bases unmatched. Germline loops: CDR1 MGHRA, CDR2 YSYEKL. This CDR3 spans 15 amino acids. The receptor comes from an adult with an advanced solid tumor such as melanoma, head and neck, liver or kidney cancer. The sequences come from CD4+ or CD8+ T cells sorted from blood, collected in a trial of the OX40 agonist ivuxolimab. The rearrangement uses TRBV4-1 and TRBJ1-2, with 8 bases that match TRBD1. This CDR3 is CASSQSGTGSRGYTF. The CDR3 DNA reads as TGCGCCAGCAGCCAGTCCGGGACAGGATCTCGTGGCTACACCTTC.